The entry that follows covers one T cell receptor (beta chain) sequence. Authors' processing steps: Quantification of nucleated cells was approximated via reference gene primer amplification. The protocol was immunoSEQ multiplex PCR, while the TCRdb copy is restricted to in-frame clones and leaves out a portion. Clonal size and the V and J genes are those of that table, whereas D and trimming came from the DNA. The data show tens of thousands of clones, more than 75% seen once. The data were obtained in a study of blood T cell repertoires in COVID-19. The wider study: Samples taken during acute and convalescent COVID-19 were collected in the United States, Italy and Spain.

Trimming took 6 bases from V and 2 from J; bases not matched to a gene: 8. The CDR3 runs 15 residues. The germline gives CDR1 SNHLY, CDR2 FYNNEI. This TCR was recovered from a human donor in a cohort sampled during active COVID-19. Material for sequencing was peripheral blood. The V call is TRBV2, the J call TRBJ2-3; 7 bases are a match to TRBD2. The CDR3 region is CASRTSLVTTDTQYF. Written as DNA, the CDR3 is TGTGCCAGCAGGACTAGCCTAGTAACCACAGATACGCAGTATTTT. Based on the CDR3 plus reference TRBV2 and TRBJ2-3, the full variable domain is EPEVTQTPSHQVTQMGQEVILRCVPISNHLYFYWYRQILGQKVEFLVSFYNNEISEKSEIFDDQFSVERPDGSNFTLKIRSTKLEDSAMYFCASRTSLVTTDTQYFGPGTRLTVL.